Listed below are T cell receptor beta chains from one sample, sequenced in a study of blood T cell repertoires in COVID-19. The method was immunoSEQ multiplex PCR; TCRdb's version includes in-frame clones alone and lacks a portion of them. Of some 120,000 clones in the sample, approximately 74% are singletons; the top ten hold around 5.9%. Sequenced sample: peripheral blood. These TCRs come from a man between 60 and 70 years old with acute or convalescent COVID-19. Both conserved end residues are part of each CDR3. The D gene is left open where the match is weak. The listing skips clone size in some rows; elsewhere it reads once, few, many or a size class.

J gene: TRBJ2-7
V gene: TRBV24-1
clone size: NA
CDR3 length: 14
D gene: NA
CDR3 DNA: TGTGCCACCAGTGACACAGGGAAATCCTACGAGCAGTACTTC
CDR3 protein: CATSDTGKSYEQYF

J gene: TRBJ1-4
V gene: TRBV15
clone size: NA
CDR3 length: 15
D gene: NA
CDR3 DNA: TGTGCCACCAGCCCCCGTTTGGGTACGGGAGAAAAACTGTTTTTT
CDR3 protein: CATSPRLGTGEKLFF

J gene: TRBJ1-2
V gene: TRBV19
clone size: NA
CDR3 length: 17
D gene: TRBD1
CDR3 DNA: TGTGCCAGTAGTATTCCCTCCGGGACAGGGGGACGGTATGGCTACACCTTC
CDR3 protein: CASSIPSGTGGRYGYTF

J gene: TRBJ2-2
V gene: TRBV5-1
clone size: NA
CDR3 length: 15
D gene: NA
CDR3 DNA: TGCGCCAGTGGCCGGGACGGGAGACTGCCCGGGGAGCTGTTTTTT
CDR3 protein: CASGRDGRLPGELFF

J gene: TRBJ1-6
V gene: TRBV12-3/TRBV12-4
clone size: NA
CDR3 length: 12
D gene: NA
CDR3 DNA: TGTGCCAGCAGTTTTCGGAATTCACCCCTCCACTTT
CDR3 protein: CASSFRNSPLHF

J gene: TRBJ1-1
V gene: TRBV5-1
clone size: few
CDR3 length: 12
D gene: TRBD1
CDR3 DNA: TGCGCCAGCAGCCCGGACAGGGTGGAAGCTTTCTTT
CDR3 protein: CASSPDRVEAFF

J gene: TRBJ1-2
V gene: TRBV19
clone size: few
CDR3 length: 13
D gene: NA
CDR3 DNA: TGTGCCAGTAGCCCCGACAGGTCTAGGGGCTACACCTTC
CDR3 protein: CASSPDRSRGYTF

J gene: TRBJ1-2
V gene: TRBV5-4
clone size: NA
CDR3 length: 16
D gene: TRBD1
CDR3 DNA: TGTGCCAGCAGCATTGGGACAGCCATTCAAAACTATGGCTACACCTTC
CDR3 protein: CASSIGTAIQNYGYTF

J gene: TRBJ2-1
V gene: TRBV14
clone size: few
CDR3 length: 15
D gene: TRBD2
CDR3 DNA: TGTGCCAGCAGCCTCGCGGGAGTAGTAGGCAATGAGCAGTTCTTC
CDR3 protein: CASSLAGVVGNEQFF

J gene: TRBJ2-1
V gene: TRBV27
clone size: once
CDR3 length: 14
D gene: TRBD2
CDR3 DNA: TGTGCCAGCAGCCAGCGGGGGGGCCCCTATGAGCAGTTCTTC
CDR3 protein: CASSQRGGPYEQFF

J gene: TRBJ1-6
V gene: TRBV19
clone size: NA
CDR3 length: 15
D gene: NA
CDR3 DNA: TGTGCCAGCAGTTCGGGTTCGACCTATAATTCACCCCTCCACTTT
CDR3 protein: CASSSGSTYNSPLHF

J gene: TRBJ2-1
V gene: TRBV7-2
clone size: once
CDR3 length: 15
D gene: NA
CDR3 DNA: TGTGCCAGCAGCTTAGGGCGGGGCTCCTACAATGAGCAGTTCTTC
CDR3 protein: CASSLGRGSYNEQFF

J gene: TRBJ1-2
V gene: TRBV6-5
clone size: NA
CDR3 length: 14
D gene: NA
CDR3 DNA: TGTGCCAGCAGTTTAGGGTCGACAGGCTATGGCTACACCTTC
CDR3 protein: CASSLGSTGYGYTF

J gene: TRBJ1-2
V gene: TRBV30
clone size: few
CDR3 length: 13
D gene: NA
CDR3 DNA: TGTGCCTCACCCACCCGGGACTCGGCTGGCTACACCTTC
CDR3 protein: CASPTRDSAGYTF

J gene: TRBJ1-2
V gene: TRBV30
clone size: NA
CDR3 length: 12
D gene: NA
CDR3 DNA: TGTGCCTGGAGCGCAGATGGGGCCGGCTACACCTTC
CDR3 protein: CAWSADGAGYTF

J gene: TRBJ2-1
V gene: TRBV2
clone size: NA
CDR3 length: 17
D gene: TRBD1
CDR3 DNA: TGTGCCAGCAGTGAGACAGGGTTGTCGAGCTCCTACAATGAGCAGTTCTTC
CDR3 protein: CASSETGLSSSYNEQFF

J gene: TRBJ2-3
V gene: TRBV27
clone size: few
CDR3 length: 14
D gene: NA
CDR3 DNA: TGTGCCAGCAGTTCGGGAACTAGCACAGATACGCAGTATTTT
CDR3 protein: CASSSGTSTDTQYF

J gene: TRBJ1-1
V gene: TRBV29-1
clone size: NA
CDR3 length: 9
D gene: NA
CDR3 DNA: TGCAGCGTTCCGGGGGGAGCTTTCTTT
CDR3 protein: CSVPGGAFF

J gene: TRBJ1-2
V gene: TRBV5-6
clone size: medium-sized
CDR3 length: 16
D gene: NA
CDR3 DNA: TGTGCCAGCAGCTTTAAACGCGTCTCTTCAGGGTATGGCTACACCTTC
CDR3 protein: CASSFKRVSSGYGYTF

J gene: TRBJ2-3
V gene: TRBV18
clone size: NA
CDR3 length: 15
D gene: NA
CDR3 DNA: TGTGCCAGCTCACCAACAGGAAGTAGCACAGATACGCAGTATTTT
CDR3 protein: CASSPTGSSTDTQYF

J gene: TRBJ1-2
V gene: TRBV19
clone size: NA
CDR3 length: 14
D gene: TRBD1
CDR3 DNA: TGTGCCAGTAAACCGGGACAGGGGGGATCTGGCTACACCTTC
CDR3 protein: CASKPGQGGSGYTF

J gene: TRBJ1-2
V gene: TRBV5-4
clone size: NA
CDR3 length: 17
D gene: TRBD1
CDR3 DNA: TGTGCCAGCCGCCGGGGGCAGGGGGAAAGGGGTAACTATGGCTACACCTTC
CDR3 protein: CASRRGQGERGNYGYTF

J gene: TRBJ2-6
V gene: TRBV18
clone size: NA
CDR3 length: 15
D gene: TRBD1
CDR3 DNA: TGTGCCAGCTCAAGACAGGGGAGGGGGGCCAACGTCCTGACTTTC
CDR3 protein: CASSRQGRGANVLTF

J gene: TRBJ2-2
V gene: TRBV7-6
clone size: NA
CDR3 length: 15
D gene: TRBD2
CDR3 DNA: TGTGCCAGCAGCTTTAGCGGGACTGGGACCGGGGAGCTGTTTTTT
CDR3 protein: CASSFSGTGTGELFF

J gene: TRBJ1-1
V gene: TRBV19
clone size: NA
CDR3 length: 16
D gene: TRBD1
CDR3 DNA: TGTGCCAGTAGTAGCGAGGACAGGGGAATCCTCACTGAAGCTTTCTTT
CDR3 protein: CASSSEDRGILTEAFF

J gene: TRBJ2-3
V gene: TRBV24-1
clone size: NA
CDR3 length: 15
D gene: TRBD2
CDR3 DNA: TGTGCCACCAGTGTAAAGCGGGGGAATACAGATACGCAGTATTTT
CDR3 protein: CATSVKRGNTDTQYF

J gene: TRBJ2-1
V gene: TRBV5-1
clone size: once
CDR3 length: 15
D gene: TRBD2
CDR3 DNA: TGCGCCAGCAGCTTGGCCAGCGGGAGTCTCAATGAGCAGTTCTTC
CDR3 protein: CASSLASGSLNEQFF

J gene: TRBJ1-2
V gene: TRBV23-1
clone size: NA
CDR3 length: 13
D gene: NA
CDR3 DNA: TGCGCCAGCAGGGGGGGGACGGGCTATGGCTACACCTTC
CDR3 protein: CASRGGTGYGYTF

J gene: TRBJ1-5
V gene: TRBV3-1/TRBV3-2
clone size: few
CDR3 length: 14
D gene: NA
CDR3 DNA: TGTGCCAGCAGCACACTGGAGGCTCGTCAGCCCCAGCATTTT
CDR3 protein: CASSTLEARQPQHF

J gene: TRBJ2-2
V gene: TRBV11-2
clone size: NA
CDR3 length: 16
D gene: TRBD1
CDR3 DNA: TGTGCCAGCAGGCTCGGAGGACAGGCGAACACCGGGGAGCTGTTTTTT
CDR3 protein: CASRLGGQANTGELFF

J gene: TRBJ2-5
V gene: TRBV24-1
clone size: NA
CDR3 length: 14
D gene: TRBD1
CDR3 DNA: TGTGCCACCAGTGACGACAGGGGGATGGAGACCCAGTACTTC
CDR3 protein: CATSDDRGMETQYF

J gene: TRBJ2-5
V gene: TRBV5-1
clone size: NA
CDR3 length: 12
D gene: NA
CDR3 DNA: TGCGCCAGCTTCTTGTCCCTGGAGACCCAGTACTTC
CDR3 protein: CASFLSLETQYF

J gene: TRBJ2-7
V gene: TRBV2
clone size: NA
CDR3 length: 14
D gene: TRBD2
CDR3 DNA: TGTGCCAGCCATCCTAGCGGGAGGGGTTACGAGCAGTACTTC
CDR3 protein: CASHPSGRGYEQYF

J gene: TRBJ1-5
V gene: TRBV7-8
clone size: NA
CDR3 length: 16
D gene: NA
CDR3 DNA: TGTGCCAGCAGCCTGTTTAGAAGGGAGAGTCGTCAGCCCCAGCATTTT
CDR3 protein: CASSLFRRESRQPQHF

J gene: TRBJ2-7
V gene: TRBV24-1
clone size: NA
CDR3 length: 12
D gene: TRBD1
CDR3 DNA: TGTGCCACCAGTACAGGGGGCTACGAGCAGTACTTC
CDR3 protein: CATSTGGYEQYF

J gene: TRBJ1-2
V gene: TRBV2
clone size: NA
CDR3 length: 15
D gene: TRBD1
CDR3 DNA: TGTGCCAGCAGTGTTGGGCGACAGGGTGCCCTTGGCTACACCTTC
CDR3 protein: CASSVGRQGALGYTF

J gene: TRBJ1-2
V gene: TRBV9
clone size: few
CDR3 length: 16
D gene: TRBD1
CDR3 DNA: TGTGCCAGCAGCACCCGGCACAGGGGGAGGATTTATGGCTACACCTTC
CDR3 protein: CASSTRHRGRIYGYTF

J gene: TRBJ1-1
V gene: TRBV29-1
clone size: few
CDR3 length: 13
D gene: NA
CDR3 DNA: TGCAGCGTACGGGGACAACCGAACACTGAAGCTTTCTTT
CDR3 protein: CSVRGQPNTEAFF

J gene: TRBJ2-7
V gene: TRBV11-2
clone size: NA
CDR3 length: 15
D gene: NA
CDR3 DNA: TGTGCCAGCAGCACCCAGCGGGTCTCCTTACACGAGCAGTACTTC
CDR3 protein: CASSTQRVSLHEQYF

J gene: TRBJ2-3
V gene: TRBV6-5
clone size: NA
CDR3 length: 13
D gene: NA
CDR3 DNA: TGTGCCAGCAGTTACTCTCAGGGGGATACGCAGTATTTT
CDR3 protein: CASSYSQGDTQYF

J gene: TRBJ1-5
V gene: TRBV30
clone size: NA
CDR3 length: 13
D gene: TRBD1
CDR3 DNA: TGTGCCTGGAGTGGACAGGGAGCGTCGCCCCAGCATTTT
CDR3 protein: CAWSGQGASPQHF

J gene: TRBJ1-1
V gene: TRBV2
clone size: NA
CDR3 length: 14
D gene: TRBD1
CDR3 DNA: TGTGCCAGCAGGCAGGGGGCTGTGAACACTGAAGCTTTCTTT
CDR3 protein: CASRQGAVNTEAFF

J gene: TRBJ2-2
V gene: TRBV19
clone size: NA
CDR3 length: 14
D gene: TRBD1
CDR3 DNA: TGTGCCAGTAAGGGGGACAGGCGTCCCGGGGAGCTGTTTTTT
CDR3 protein: CASKGDRRPGELFF

J gene: TRBJ2-2
V gene: TRBV24-1
clone size: NA
CDR3 length: 16
D gene: TRBD1
CDR3 DNA: TGTGCCACTAGGGGACAGGGGCCCCTCGGGACCGGGGAGCTGTTTTTT
CDR3 protein: CATRGQGPLGTGELFF

J gene: TRBJ2-7
V gene: TRBV18
clone size: NA
CDR3 length: 13
D gene: NA
CDR3 DNA: TGTGCCAGCTCACCATCACGGGGGAACGAGCAGTACTTC
CDR3 protein: CASSPSRGNEQYF

J gene: TRBJ2-1
V gene: TRBV19
clone size: few
CDR3 length: 16
D gene: NA
CDR3 DNA: TGTGCCAGTACCCCTCGCGGGGCTAGCTCCTACAATGAGCAGTTCTTC
CDR3 protein: CASTPRGASSYNEQFF

J gene: TRBJ1-6
V gene: TRBV10-3
clone size: NA
CDR3 length: 14
D gene: NA
CDR3 DNA: TGTGCCATCAGTTACAGGGTGTCGGATTCACCCCTCCACTTT
CDR3 protein: CAISYRVSDSPLHF

J gene: TRBJ2-7
V gene: TRBV6-1
clone size: NA
CDR3 length: 17
D gene: TRBD1
CDR3 DNA: TGTGCCAGCAGTGAAGCGAAACAGGGGGCGTACGTTAGCGAGCAGTACTTC
CDR3 protein: CASSEAKQGAYVSEQYF

J gene: TRBJ1-2
V gene: TRBV6-5
clone size: NA
CDR3 length: 15
D gene: TRBD1
CDR3 DNA: TGTGCCAGCAGTTACTACGGGGACAGTGGCTATGGCTACACCTTC
CDR3 protein: CASSYYGDSGYGYTF

J gene: TRBJ2-2
V gene: TRBV11-3
clone size: NA
CDR3 length: 13
D gene: TRBD2
CDR3 DNA: TGTGCCAGCAGCGTGACTAGCGGGAAGGAGCTGTTTTTT
CDR3 protein: CASSVTSGKELFF

J gene: TRBJ2-1
V gene: TRBV11-2
clone size: NA
CDR3 length: 12
D gene: NA
CDR3 DNA: TGTGCCAGCAGGGGGACTGACCGTGAGCAGTTCTTC
CDR3 protein: CASRGTDREQFF

J gene: TRBJ1-1
V gene: TRBV6-5
clone size: once
CDR3 length: 14
D gene: TRBD1
CDR3 DNA: TGTGCCAGCAGGGATAGATTGGACAGGGTGGTAGCTTTCTTT
CDR3 protein: CASRDRLDRVVAFF

J gene: TRBJ1-4
V gene: TRBV5-6
clone size: NA
CDR3 length: 12
D gene: NA
CDR3 DNA: TGTGCCAGCAGCTTACGGGATGAAAAACTGTTTTTT
CDR3 protein: CASSLRDEKLFF

J gene: TRBJ2-5
V gene: TRBV10-3
clone size: NA
CDR3 length: 13
D gene: NA
CDR3 DNA: TGTGCCATCAGTGAGGTAGTGGAAGAGACCCAGTACTTC
CDR3 protein: CAISEVVEETQYF